The 18 T cell receptor beta chains listed next were all sequenced from one sample in a study of molecular identifiers for immune sequencing clone quantification. Via MiXCR, TCRdb re-called the PCR reads, giving one row per CDR3 protein. Here the sample spans more than 85,000 distinct CDR3 sequences, around 33% being singletons. The sample comprised naive CD8+ T cells from blood, with Jurkat cell RNA spiked in. The subset was: FACS-sorted CD8+CD4-CCR7+CD45RA+ naive T cells. All receptors come from a human donor in good health. Some libraries in this study had Jurkat cell RNA spiked in.

With respect to this clonotype: The junction departs from germline at one end; a sequencing error may be responsible. The chain combines TRBV19 with TRBJ2-1; D ambiguous. Germline V gives CDR1 LNHDA, CDR2 SQIVND (reference sequence). CDR3 length equals 15 residues. Here the CDR3 DNA reads TGTGCCTGTAGCTCAGACTGGAGCTCCTACAATGAGCAGTTCTTC. Residues: CACSSDWSSYNEQFF.

As concerns this clonotype: This may be a read error, as it is one base from a much larger clone. The rearrangement uses TRBV4-1 and TRBJ2-7; D possibly corresponds to TRBD1 (5 bases). Looked up from germline, CDR1 is MGHRA and CDR2 is YSYEKL. V lost 1 base and J 9 bases, leaving 16 bases between the germline ends. The CDR3 length is 14 residues. This CDR3 is CASSQVGAVPGQYF. The CDR3 nucleotides read TGCGCCAGCAGCCAAGTTGGGGCGGTACCGGGGCAGTACTTC.

This sequence joins TRBV28 and TRBJ1-5; TRBD1 matches at 8 bases. The CDR3 is made up of 16 amino acids. CDR1 is MDHEN, CDR2 SYDVKM, per germline. Trimming took 7 bases from V and 0 from J; bases not matched to a gene: 8. CDR3 bases: TGTGCCAGCAATCCGGGACAGGTTAATAGCAATCAGCCCCAGCATTTT. This sequence encodes CASNPGQVNSNQPQHF.

A word on this clonotype: One end of the junction does not line up with germline, which may come from a read error. The CDR3 protein is CTISEVTLSSYEQYF. The CDR3, as DNA: TGTACCATCAGTGAAGTGACGCTTAGCTCCTACGAGCAGTACTTC. This chain joins TRBV10-3 and TRBJ2-7; D ambiguous. The CDR3 is 15 residues long. Germline V lookup: CDR1 ENHRY, CDR2 SYGVKD.

This clonotype came up a few times. The chain links TRBV20-1 to TRBJ2-3, with 9 bases lining up with TRBD2. The CDR3 has 14 amino acids. Germline trimming cut 1 base from V and 11 bases from J; bases unmatched to any gene: 10. Per germline, CDR1 DFQATT and CDR2 SNEGSKA (reference sequence). The CDR3 DNA reads as TGCAGTGCTAGAGTTTACGGCGGGAGGGACTTGCAGTATTTT. Translating gives CSARVYGGRDLQYF.

This clonotype came up a few times. The chain recombines TRBV12-3 or TRBV12-4 with TRBJ1-5; 7 nucleotides agree with TRBD1. The CDR3 runs to 17 residues. The junction had 9 bases not matched to a gene; V was cut back by 4 bases and J by 0 bases. CDR3 residues: CASSSPQGPLSNQPQHF. The CDR3 DNA follows: TGTGCCAGCAGTTCCCCACAGGGGCCCCTTAGCAATCAGCCCCAGCATTTT.

In this sample, this clonotype turned up a few times. The chain links TRBV9 to TRBJ1-1, with D tentatively TRBD1 (5 bases). CDR3 length: 17 residues. Germline CDR1 SGDLS, CDR2 YYNGEE. Trimming cost V 0 bases and J 1 base, with 16 bases left between them. The CDR3: CASSVGGYSPSNTEAFF. The CDR3 DNA is TGTGCCAGCAGCGTAGGGGGGTACAGCCCATCGAACACTGAAGCTTTCTTT.

This clonotype appeared a few times. The V gene is TRBV28, the J gene TRBJ2-5; TRBD2 might be the D (5 bases). V was shortened by 10 bases and J by 5 bases, with 11 bases between the two germline ends. The V gene's germline CDR1 is MDHEN and CDR2 SYDVKM. CDR3 length: 11 amino acids. The CDR3 sequence is CATSEGETQYF. The CDR3 DNA follows: TGTGCCACCTCAGAGGGCGAGACCCAGTACTTC.

For this clonotype: The CDR3 does not close with the conserved phenylalanine or tryptophan, likely indicating a read error. CDR3 sequence: CASSEGRFTDTQYL. The CDR3 DNA sequence: TGCGCCAGCAGTGAGGGGAGATTCACAGATACGCAGTATCTT. This rearrangement joins TRBV10-1 to TRBJ2-3, with a weak D call TRBD2 (5 bases). CDR3 length: 14 amino acids. CDR1 is WNHNN and CDR2 is SYGVQD in the germline V gene (reference sequence). Deletions cut 2 bases from V and 2 bases from J, with 8 bases between.

In its sample, this clonotype was seen a few times. V usage is TRBV28 and J usage is TRBJ1-5; 8 nucleotides line up with TRBD1. Germline CDR1 and CDR2: MDHEN and SYDVKM. There are 18 residues in the CDR3. J was trimmed by 2 bases and V by 2 bases; bases with no gene match: 11. The CDR3 is CASSLLRQGAPCNQPQHF. The CDR3, as DNA: TGTGCCAGCAGTTTACTACGGCAGGGGGCGCCGTGCAATCAGCCCCAGCATTTT.

As regards this clonotype: This likely comes from a read error, as the CDR3 has no conserved phenylalanine or tryptophan at its end. The chain uses TRBV5-1 and TRBJ1-2; unclear D gene. CDR1 and CDR2 from the germline V gene are SGHRS and YFSETQ. CDR3 size: 13 residues. Trimming removed 6 bases from V and 0 bases from J, with 9 bases in between. The CDR3 sequence: CASKVESNYGYTY. CDR3 sequence (DNA): TGCGCCAGCAAGGTTGAGTCTAACTATGGCTACACCTAC.

Concerning this clonotype: A much larger clone sits a single nucleotide away, making a read error possible. The rearrangement joins TRBV6-5 to TRBJ1-5; D remains unclear. Germline CDR1 reads MNHEY; CDR2 reads SVGAGI. This CDR3 is 13 amino acids long. Here the CDR3 reads CASSYDIHQLQHF. The CDR3 DNA sequence: TGTGCCAGCAGTTACGATATACATCAGCTCCAGCATTTT.

This clonotype was seen a single time. Without the conserved terminal phenylalanine or tryptophan, this CDR3 likely stems from a read error. The genes are TRBV9 and TRBJ2-1; the D is unclear. CDR3 size: 11 residues. Germline V lookup: CDR1 SGDLS, CDR2 YYNGEE. Trimming took 5 bases from V and 4 from J, leaving 4 bases between them. CDR3 in DNA: TGTGCCAGCAGTTTGTACAATGAGCAGTTCTCC. It is translated as CASSLYNEQFS.

This clonotype has just a few counts. This chain joins TRBV12-3 or TRBV12-4 and TRBJ1-2; 8 bases are shared with TRBD1. V lost 8 bases, J lost 2 bases, and 13 bases stayed unmatched. The CDR3 length is 16 residues. The CDR3 here is CASYAQGAKENYGYTF. CDR3 sequence (DNA): TGTGCCAGCTACGCCCAGGGGGCTAAGGAGAACTATGGCTACACCTTC.

The sample holds one count of this clonotype. This chain joins TRBV19 and TRBJ2-1; D is uncertain. The germline gives CDR1 LNHDA, CDR2 SQIVND (reference sequence). V lost 4 bases and J 0 bases, leaving 10 bases between the germline ends. CDR3 length: 15 amino acids. CDR3 residues: CASSNNPGSYNEQFF. CDR3 bases: TGTGCCAGTAGTAATAACCCCGGCTCCTACAATGAGCAGTTCTTC.

Note on this clonotype: The junction shows a germline mismatch at one end, possibly a read error. The genes are TRBV18 and TRBJ1-1; maybe TRBD1 (5 bases). Per germline, CDR1 KGHSH and CDR2 LQKENI. The CDR3 runs 14 residues. The CDR3 region is CAGSPPGGGTEAFF. CDR3 nucleotide sequence: TGTGCCGGCTCACCACCGGGCGGGGGTACTGAAGCTTTCTTT.

Points on this clonotype: At one end, the junction sequence differs from germline, possibly due to a read error. V gene TRBV5-3 combines with J gene TRBJ2-1; TRBD2 matches 12 bases. TRBV5-3 has ORF status, its function being uncertain. The CDR3 consists of 19 residues. CDR3 in amino acids: CASSSGTSGQIRGPNEQFF. CDR3 coding DNA: TGTGCCAGCAGCTCCGGGACTAGCGGGCAGATCCGGGGGCCCAATGAGCAGTTCTTC.

The sample holds many counts of this clonotype. J is TRBJ2-2 and V is TRBV29-1; D uncertain. Per germline, CDR1 SQVTM and CDR2 ANQGSEA. Trimming stripped 6 bases from V and 5 bases from J, with 10 bases between. The CDR3 totals 12 residues. In DNA, the CDR3 is TGCAGCGTGATGTGGATTACCGGGGAGCTGTTTTTT. The encoded protein is CSVMWITGELFF.